The 8 T cell receptor beta chains below all came from one sample that was sequenced in a study of cytomegalovirus exposure and HLA in healthy donors. The primer mix had 60 Vbeta and 13 Jbeta primers. TCRdb's copy holds only in-frame clones and misses some; the assay was immunoSEQ multiplex PCR. The data show 180,000 or so clones, with 75% to 85% seen just once and roughly 3.6% held by the top ten. Sequencing used PBMCs. The source is an older woman in good health and CMV-seropositive.

V is TRBV29-1 and J is TRBJ1-3; D may be TRBD1 (5 bases). The germline V gene encodes CDR1 SQVTM and CDR2 ANQGSEA. The CDR3 runs to 13 residues. Trimming removed 4 bases from V and 4 bases from J, with 11 bases in between. DNA of the CDR3: TGCAGCGTTGGAGGATGGGGCGGAAACACCATATATTTT. As protein: CSVGGWGGNTIYF.

The chain is built from TRBV6-5 and TRBJ1-4; D uncertain. The CDR3 length is 13 residues. V lost 2 bases, J lost 7 bases, and 8 bases lay in between. From germline, CDR1 is MNHEY and CDR2 SVGAGI. This CDR3 reads CASSYRTTEKLFF. The CDR3 nucleotides are TGTGCCAGCAGTTACCGAACAACTGAAAAACTGTTTTTT.

The gene calls are TRBV28 and TRBJ1-6; TRBD1 might be the D (6 bases). CDR3 size: 15 residues. Germline CDR1 reads MDHEN; CDR2 reads SYDVKM. V was trimmed by 4 bases and J by 7 bases, leaving 14 bases between them. This CDR3 is CASSSPDRSNSPLHF. The CDR3 coding sequence is TGTGCCAGCAGTTCTCCTGACAGGTCGAATTCACCCCTCCACTTT.

V is TRBV5-1 and J is TRBJ2-5, with D possibly TRBD2 on 5 matching bases. Germline lookup yields CDR1 SGHRS and CDR2 YFSETQ. The CDR3 runs 13 residues. Trimming took 2 bases from V and 5 from J, leaving 10 bases between them. CDR3 sequence (DNA): TGCGCCAGCAGCTTCGAGGGATCCGAGACCCAGTACTTC. Translation: CASSFEGSETQYF.

V and J are TRBV7-2 and TRBJ2-7; D uncertain. The germline V gene encodes CDR1 SGHTA and CDR2 FQGNSA. The CDR3 length is 12 residues. The V gene lost 4 bases and the J gene lost 7 bases, with 11 bases spanning the gap. This CDR3 reads CASSSPTQEQYF. CDR3 DNA sequence: TGTGCCAGCAGCTCGCCGACTCAGGAGCAGTACTTC.

The chain links TRBV6-1 to TRBJ2-2, with D perhaps matching TRBD2 (6 bases). This CDR3 has 16 amino acids. Per germline, CDR1 MNHNS and CDR2 SASEGT. V was shortened by 1 base and J by 6 bases, with 15 bases between the two germline ends. The CDR3 DNA sequence: TGTGCCAGCAGTGAAGGATGGGGTAGGAGGGCCGGGGAGCTGTTTTTT. This translates into CASSEGWGRRAGELFF.

The V and J genes are TRBV19 and TRBJ2-1; TRBD2 matches 7 bases. With 3 bases clipped from V and 7 bases from J, the junction kept 9 bases outside the gene matches. Germline V gene data show CDR1 as LNHDA and CDR2 as SQIVND (reference sequence). The CDR3 contains 15 residues. This CDR3 reads CASSMEGGRGNEQFF. The CDR3 DNA reads as TGTGCCAGTAGTATGGAAGGCGGGAGAGGGAATGAGCAGTTCTTC. The variable domain in full, with the rest retrieved from reference TRBV19 and TRBJ2-1, is DGGITQSPKYLFRKEGQNVTLSCEQNLNHDAMYWYRQDPGQGLRLIYYSQIVNDFQKGDIAEGYSVSREKKESFPLTVTSAQKNPTAFYLCASSMEGGRGNEQFFGPGTRLTVL.

V gene TRBV5-6 combines with J gene TRBJ2-5; 7 bases line up with TRBD2. Germline CDR1 is SGHDT and CDR2 is YYEEEE. The ends lost 0 bases at V and 11 bases at J; junction bases unmatched: 4. The CDR3 covers 12 residues. This CDR3 is CASSLVRGEQYF. CDR3 nucleotides: TGTGCCAGCAGCTTGGTCCGGGGGGAGCAGTACTTC.